A single sample gave rise to the 26 T cell receptor beta chains below, sequenced in a study of brain T cells in children with intractable seizures. TCRdb's table, derived via immunoSEQ multiplex PCR, lists solely in-frame clones and lacks some. The sample has around 38,000 clones, about 93% seen once. Specimen: peripheral blood, collected at surgery. These receptors were obtained from a girl between 2 and 10 years old with tuberous sclerosis and intractable seizures.

The chain recombines TRBV11-2 with TRBJ2-2; TRBD1 or TRBD2 may be the D gene (5 bases each). V lost 3 bases, J lost 2 bases, and 19 bases lay in between. Germline V lookup: CDR1 SGHAT, CDR2 FQNNGV. The length of the CDR3 is 18 residues. CDR3 coding DNA: TGTGCCAGCAGCTTCCTTTGGGGCCCGGGGAGCAACACCGGGGAGCTGTTTTTT. Its protein product is CASSFLWGPGSNTGELFF.

In this sample, this clone turned up a few times. The J gene is TRBJ1-5, the V gene TRBV28, with 7 bases lining up with TRBD1. CDR1 and CDR2 from the germline V gene are MDHEN and SYDVKM. J was trimmed by 6 bases and V by 5 bases; bases with no gene match: 4. This CDR3 has 13 amino acids. The CDR3 here is CASSPRQGQPQHF. The DNA of the CDR3 is TGTGCCAGCAGTCCTCGACAGGGTCAGCCCCAGCATTTT.

The rearrangement uses TRBV27 and TRBJ2-2, with D unclear. CDR3 length: 18 amino acids. Germline assignment: CDR1 MNHEY and CDR2 SMNVEV (reference sequence). The germline V and J ends were trimmed by 1 base and 3 bases, with 18 bases remaining between them. CDR3 coding DNA: TGTGCCAGCAGTTTATACCCGATGGGCGTGATTGACACCGGGGAGCTGTTTTTT. Translated, it gives CASSLYPMGVIDTGELFF.

The rearrangement joins TRBV30 to TRBJ2-7, with a possible D match to TRBD1 (6 bases). Germline V gives CDR1 GTSNPN, CDR2 SVGIG (reference sequence). With 0 bases removed from V and 6 bases from J, the gap between germline ends came to 15 bases. CDR3 length: 14 residues. The CDR3 coding sequence is TGTGCCTGGAGTGTTGGGTCTCAGGGGAGCGAGCAGTACTTC. It codes for CAWSVGSQGSEQYF. The full variable domain, rest sourced from reference TRBV30 and TRBJ2-7, is SQTIHQWPATLVQPVGSPLSLECTVEGTSNPNLYWYRQAAGRGLQLLFYSVGIGQISSEVPQNLSASRPQDRQFILSSKKLLLSDSGFYLCAWSVGSQGSEQYFGPGTRLTVT.

The rearrangement links TRBV5-1 to TRBJ1-2, with 8 positions matching TRBD1. This CDR3 comprises 15 residues. Germline CDR1 reads SGHRS; CDR2 reads YFSETQ. J lost 0 bases, V lost 0 bases, and 1 base had no gene match. CDR3 residues: CASSLDRGANYGYTF. CDR3 bases: TGCGCCAGCAGCTTGGACAGGGGGGCTAACTATGGCTACACCTTC.

The rearrangement links TRBV7-6 to TRBJ2-7; 10 bases line up with TRBD1. CDR1 is SGHVS, CDR2 FNYEAQ, per germline. V lost 5 bases to trimming and J lost 2 bases; unmatched junction nucleotides: 6. The CDR3 loop spans 15 amino acids. CDR3 amino acids: CASSLGQGGTYEQYF. CDR3 nucleotides: TGTGCCAGCAGCCTAGGACAGGGGGGGACCTACGAGCAGTACTTC.

A single count supports this clone. The gene calls are TRBV15 and TRBJ2-5, with D perhaps given as TRBD1 or TRBD2 (5 bases each). Germline CDR1 is LNHNV and CDR2 is YYDKDF (reference sequence). The germline V and J ends were trimmed by 5 bases and 2 bases, with 15 bases remaining between them. The CDR3 runs to 15 residues. The CDR3 DNA reads TGTGCCACCAGCGGGGACCCGAGCTATCAAGAGACCCAGTACTTC. Amino acids: CATSGDPSYQETQYF.

The V call is TRBV6-1, the J call TRBJ1-1, with 10 positions matching TRBD1. V shed 1 base and J 4 bases; nucleotides not matched to a gene: 0. The CDR3 has 14 residues. Germline V gene sequence: CDR1 MNHNS, CDR2 SASEGT. The CDR3 DNA reads TGTGCCAGCAGTGAAGGGACAGGGGGCACTGAAGCTTTCTTT. This encodes CASSEGTGGTEAFF.

This chain connects TRBV9 to TRBJ2-3, with TRBD2 identical over 10 bases. Per germline, CDR1 SGDLS and CDR2 YYNGEE. V dropped 4 bases and J dropped 3; count of bases not matched to a gene: 8. CDR3 length: 16 amino acids. The CDR3: CASSPSLAGVTDTQYF. The CDR3 DNA sequence: TGTGCCAGCAGCCCATCTCTAGCGGGGGTGACAGATACGCAGTATTTT.

This clone has a single count. The V call is TRBV7-8, the J call TRBJ1-5; 9 bases line up with TRBD1. Per the germline V gene, CDR1 is SGHVS and CDR2 is FQNEAQ. There are 17 residues in the CDR3. Germline trimming cut 6 bases from V and 4 bases from J; bases unmatched to any gene: 13. In DNA form, the CDR3 reads TGTGCCAGCAGTGCCCTAGTGGGGACAGGGACAAATCAGCCCCAGCATTTT. It encodes CASSALVGTGTNQPQHF.

The chain is built from TRBV4-1 and TRBJ1-2, with TRBD1 matching over 8 bases. CDR3 length equals 14 residues. J gave up 5 bases and V 0 bases, and 2 bases lay outside the gene matches. Germline lookup yields CDR1 MGHRA and CDR2 YSYEKL. The CDR3 here is CASSQETGGYGYTF. CDR3 coding DNA: TGCGCCAGCAGCCAAGAAACAGGGGGGTATGGCTACACCTTC.

The chain employs TRBV12-3 or TRBV12-4 and TRBJ1-2; weak D call: TRBD1 (5 bases). V lost 6 bases and J 8 bases, leaving 16 bases between the germline ends. This CDR3 contains 13 residues. DNA of the CDR3: TGTGCCAGCAGCTACCAGGGTTTCTCCGGCTACACCTTC. Translating gives CASSYQGFSGYTF.

The chain combines TRBV9 with TRBJ1-2; D is undetermined. The length of the CDR3 is 11 residues. CDR1 is SGDLS and CDR2 is YYNGEE in the germline V gene. Trimming stripped 4 bases from V and 7 bases from J, with 8 bases between. As DNA, the CDR3 is TGTGCCAGCAGCTCCCTGGGTGGCTACACCTTC. Translating gives CASSSLGGYTF.

This clone was detected once. V usage is TRBV2 and J usage is TRBJ1-1, with 12 bases that match TRBD1. After removal of 6 bases from V and 5 bases from J, the junction contained 4 bases not matched to a gene. Germline lookup yields CDR1 SNHLY and CDR2 FYNNEI. CDR3 length equals 14 residues. This chain's CDR3 is CASRGTGGGTEAFF. The CDR3 DNA reads TGTGCCAGCAGGGGGACAGGGGGCGGAACTGAAGCTTTCTTT. Full variable domain (outside the CDR3, taken from reference TRBV2 and TRBJ1-1): EPEVTQTPSHQVTQMGQEVILRCVPISNHLYFYWYRQILGQKVEFLVSFYNNEISEKSEIFDDQFSVERPDGSNFTLKIRSTKLEDSAMYFCASRGTGGGTEAFFGQGTRLTVV.

This clone showed up just a few times. The CDR3 is CAISESTGRTEAFF. The CDR3 bases are TGTGCCATCAGTGAGTCGACAGGGCGCACTGAAGCTTTCTTT. The rearrangement links TRBV10-3 to TRBJ1-1, with 7 bases identical to TRBD1. This CDR3 region has 14 residues. V lost 0 bases to trimming and J lost 4 bases; unmatched junction nucleotides: 2. The germline V gene encodes CDR1 ENHRY and CDR2 SYGVKD.

CDR3 sequence: CATSRGSQGRTTGELFF. DNA for the CDR3: TGTGCCACCAGCAGAGGATCTCAGGGTAGGACGACCGGGGAGCTGTTTTTT. The V and J genes are TRBV15 and TRBJ2-2; maybe TRBD1 (5 bases). V gave up 1 base and J gave up 5 bases, with 17 bases separating them. CDR3 length equals 17 residues. CDR1 is LNHNV and CDR2 is YYDKDF in the germline V gene (reference sequence).

This chain connects TRBV25-1 to TRBJ1-5; no definite D call. Germline V gene lookup returns CDR1 MGHDK and CDR2 SYGVNS. The CDR3 runs to 16 residues. V was shortened by 1 base and J by 3 bases, with 13 bases between the two germline ends. The CDR3 bases are TGTGCCAGCAGTGAATCAGGCCTTGGTGACAATCAGCCCCAGCATTTT. Translation gives CASSESGLGDNQPQHF.

The CDR3, as DNA: TGTGCCAGCTCACCGGCAGGCCCCAGCTCTGGAAACACCATATATTTT. This sequence encodes CASSPAGPSSGNTIYF. This chain links TRBV18 with TRBJ1-3; D unresolved. The V gene lost 3 bases and the J gene lost 0 bases, with 12 bases spanning the gap. Germline CDR1 KGHSH, CDR2 LQKENI. The CDR3 length is 16 residues.

The chain joins TRBV4-1 to TRBJ1-1; no definite D call. Germline-derived CDR1 and CDR2 are MGHRA and YSYEKL. CDR3 length: 15 residues. The V and J ends lost 0 bases and 6 bases respectively, with 14 bases between them. CDR3 in amino acids: CASSQDLGAGAEAFF. CDR3 nucleotides: TGCGCCAGCAGCCAAGACTTAGGCGCGGGCGCTGAAGCTTTCTTT.

This chain joins TRBV4-2 and TRBJ2-1; 9 nucleotides agree with TRBD2. The germline V gene encodes CDR1 LGHNA and CDR2 YNFKEQ. V was pared by 1 base and J by 6 bases, with 10 bases of the junction left unmatched. CDR3 length equals 17 residues. This CDR3 is CASSQVYGGGAINEQFF. CDR3 bases: TGTGCCAGCAGCCAAGTTTATGGCGGGGGGGCTATCAATGAGCAGTTCTTC.

The chain recombines TRBV6-5 with TRBJ2-7; D is possibly TRBD2 (7 bases). The germline CDR1 and CDR2 sequences are MNHEY and SVGAGI. The V gene lost 6 bases and the J gene lost 0 bases, with 15 bases spanning the gap. The CDR3 totals 15 residues. The CDR3 region is CASRGGHSSSYEQYF. The DNA for the CDR3 is TGTGCCAGCAGGGGGGGGCACTCGAGCTCCTACGAGCAGTACTTC.

The chain has TRBV9 and TRBJ2-5; D possibly uses TRBD1 or TRBD2 (5 bases each). The CDR3 totals 14 residues. The ends were cut back, 4 bases at V and 1 base at J, with 11 bases in the middle. The V gene's germline CDR1 is SGDLS and CDR2 YYNGEE. The CDR3: CASSRGRIQETQYF. The DNA of the CDR3 is TGTGCCAGCAGCCGGGGACGGATCCAAGAGACCCAGTACTTC.

The chain couples TRBV29-1 to TRBJ2-3; the match to TRBD2 covers 7 bases. CDR1 and CDR2 (germline): SQVTM, ANQGSEA. After removal of 1 base from V and 0 bases from J, the junction contained 4 bases not matched to a gene. The CDR3 covers 15 residues. The CDR3 nucleotides read TGCAGCGTTGAAGGCCGGGGGGAAAGCACAGATACGCAGTATTTT. Amino acid sequence: CSVEGRGESTDTQYF.

In this sample, this clone turned up once. This chain uses TRBV19 with TRBJ1-4, with D possibly TRBD1 on 5 matching bases. Per the germline V gene, CDR1 is LNHDA and CDR2 is SQIVND (reference sequence). V was pared by 7 bases and J by 5 bases, with 14 bases between. This CDR3 region has 14 residues. This CDR3 is CASTRDSINEKLFF. CDR3 coding DNA: TGTGCCAGTACTCGGGACTCGATCAATGAAAAACTGTTTTTT.

Concerning this clone itself: The junction departs from the called germline gene at one end, perhaps through a read error. Here the CDR3 reads CAGRQGPDGYTF. CDR3 nucleotides: TGTGCCGGTAGACAGGGTCCGGATGGCTACACCTTC. The gene calls are TRBV19 and TRBJ1-2; 7 nucleotides align to TRBD1. The CDR3 spans 12 residues. CDR1 is LNHDA and CDR2 is SQIVND in the germline V gene (reference sequence).

This clone was counted between two and nine times. The chain has TRBV7-8 and TRBJ1-5, with 10 bases identical to TRBD1. CDR1 SGHVS and CDR2 FQNEAQ come from the germline V gene. CDR3 length equals 15 residues. V shed 4 bases, J shed 2 bases, and the junction held 2 bases outside the gene matches. CDR3 amino acids: CASSYGTGGNQPQHF. The CDR3 coding sequence is TGTGCCAGCAGCTATGGGACAGGGGGCAATCAGCCCCAGCATTTT.